This TCR beta chain derives from a study of T cell repertoires in cytomegalovirus infection. Whole-study context: It was the public TCR beta signatures that indicated both CMV infection and matching HLA type.

Turning to this clonotype: No antigen is known for it.

Germline CDR1 and CDR2: SGHKS and YYEKEE (reference sequence). The CDR3 length is 12 residues. Between the trimmed V and J ends, which lost 7 bases and 2 bases, there was a span of 9 bases. Study results and caveats: Of the TCR beta families, the public ones yielded a cumulative frequency that identified carriers of CMV plus the relevant HLA. Dominant in the ex vivo response were TCR beta clonotypes restricted by HLA-C and specific for CMV.

Each CDR3 protein gets one entry after TCRdb re-called the reads with MiXCR. The sample has over 300,000 distinct CDR3 sequences, 17% seen once; the top ten hold around 12%. This receptor was obtained from a human donor in good health (CMV status not recorded). Some clones in this sample may be carry-over from other donors' samples. This chain links TRBV5-5 with TRBJ1-2, with D uncertain. Sequencing input: PBMCs. CDR3 region: CASGGVNYGYTF. Here the CDR3 DNA reads TGTGCCAGCGGTGGGGTAAACTATGGCTACACCTTC.